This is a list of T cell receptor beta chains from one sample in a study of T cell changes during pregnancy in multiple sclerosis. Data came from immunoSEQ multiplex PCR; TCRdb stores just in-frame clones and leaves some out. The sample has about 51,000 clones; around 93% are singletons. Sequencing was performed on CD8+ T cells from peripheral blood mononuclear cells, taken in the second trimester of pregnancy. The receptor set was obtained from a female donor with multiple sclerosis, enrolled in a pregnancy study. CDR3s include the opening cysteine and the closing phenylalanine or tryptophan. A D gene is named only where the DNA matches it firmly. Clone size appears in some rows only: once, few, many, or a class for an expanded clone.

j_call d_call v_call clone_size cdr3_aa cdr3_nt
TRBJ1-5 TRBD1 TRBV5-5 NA CASSTTGGGNQPQHF TGTGCCAGCAGCACGACAGGGGGTGGCAATCAGCCCCAGCATTTT
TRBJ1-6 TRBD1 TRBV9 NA CASSAGQGRNSPLHF TGTGCCAGCAGCGCCGGACAGGGTCGGAATTCACCCCTCCACTTT
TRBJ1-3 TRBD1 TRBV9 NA CASSPGQGGNTIYF TGTGCCAGCAGCCCGGGACAGGGGGGAAACACCATATATTTT
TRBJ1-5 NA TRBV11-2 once CASSLDQQENQPQHF TGTGCCAGCAGCTTGGACCAACAGGAGAATCAGCCCCAGCATTTT
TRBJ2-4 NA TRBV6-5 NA CASSGRVPNIQYF TGTGCCAGCAGTGGCAGGGTGCCAAACATTCAGTACTTC
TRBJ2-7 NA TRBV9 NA CASSVVQSYEQYF TGTGCCAGCAGCGTAGTTCAATCCTACGAGCAGTACTTC
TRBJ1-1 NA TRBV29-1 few CSVEAGGVNTEAFF TGCAGCGTTGAAGCCGGAGGGGTGAACACTGAAGCTTTCTTT
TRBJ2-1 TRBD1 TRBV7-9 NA CASSSGQGKRYNEQFF TGTGCCAGCAGCTCGGGACAGGGGAAGAGGTACAATGAGCAGTTCTTC
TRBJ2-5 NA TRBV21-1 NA CASSNPGGAGKKTQYF TGTGCCAGCAGCAATCCCGGAGGGGCAGGGAAAAAGACCCAGTACTTC
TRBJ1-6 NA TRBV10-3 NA CAISESGSALNSPLHF TGTGCCATCAGTGAGTCTGGCAGCGCTTTAAATTCACCCCTCCACTTT
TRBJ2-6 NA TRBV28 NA CASSPLGQAPSGANVLTF TGTGCCAGCAGTCCCCTGGGGCAGGCCCCCTCTGGGGCCAACGTCCTGACTTTC
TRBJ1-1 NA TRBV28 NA CASSSLARQNTNTEAFF TGTGCCAGCAGTTCCCTTGCGAGACAGAATACGAACACTGAAGCTTTCTTT
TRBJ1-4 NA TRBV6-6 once CASSYSGTPNEKLFF TGTGCCAGCAGTTACTCTGGGACACCTAATGAAAAACTGTTTTTT
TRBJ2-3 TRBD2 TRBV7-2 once CASSLGGGGDTQYF TGTGCCAGCAGCTTAGGGGGGGGAGGGGATACGCAGTATTTT
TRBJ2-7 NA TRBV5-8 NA CASSLPVASYEQYF TGTGCCAGCAGCTTACCGGTCGCCTCCTACGAGCAGTACTTC
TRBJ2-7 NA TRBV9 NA CASSVAGTPTYEQYF TGTGCCAGCAGCGTAGCCGGGACACCGACCTACGAGCAGTACTTC
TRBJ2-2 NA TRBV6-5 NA CASSYGQGFRTGELFF TGTGCCAGCAGTTACGGGCAGGGGTTTAGAACCGGGGAGCTGTTTTTT
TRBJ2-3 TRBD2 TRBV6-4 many CASSLAGGESDTQYF TGTGCCAGCTCCCTAGCGGGGGGGGAGTCAGATACGCAGTATTTT
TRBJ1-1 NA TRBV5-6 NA CASSARRGMNTEAFF TGTGCCAGCAGCGCCCGCAGGGGCATGAACACTGAAGCTTTCTTT
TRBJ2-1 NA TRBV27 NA CATRGGSYNEQFF TGTGCCACGAGAGGGGGTTCCTACAATGAGCAGTTCTTC
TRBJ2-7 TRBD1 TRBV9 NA CASSGTGGNEQYF TGTGCCAGCAGCGGGACAGGGGGCAACGAGCAGTACTTC
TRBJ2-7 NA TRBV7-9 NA CASSPQGTVSYEQYF TGTGCCAGCAGCCCCCAGGGGACGGTCTCCTACGAGCAGTACTTC
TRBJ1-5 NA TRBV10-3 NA CAISDGQGQHF TGTGCCATCAGTGATGGGCAGGGCCAGCATTTT
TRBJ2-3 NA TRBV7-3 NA CASSQTGEQYF TGTGCCAGCAGCCAGACAGGCGAGCAGTATTTT
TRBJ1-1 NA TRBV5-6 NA CASTWGGEGNTEAFF TGTGCCAGCACCTGGGGGGGCGAGGGGAACACTGAAGCTTTCTTT
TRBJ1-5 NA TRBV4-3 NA CASSQERYSLLLNQPQHF TGCGCCAGCAGCCAAGAACGTTACAGTCTACTTTTGAATCAGCCCCAGCATTTT
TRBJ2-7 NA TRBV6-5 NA CASSYSTLGNSYEQYF TGTGCCAGCAGTTACTCGACTTTAGGCAACTCCTACGAGCAGTACTTC
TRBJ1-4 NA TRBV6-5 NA CASSYSAGNEKLFF TGTGCCAGCAGTTACTCAGCAGGGAATGAAAAACTGTTTTTT
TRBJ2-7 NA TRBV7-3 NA CASSPDGGYEQYF TGTGCCAGCAGCCCGGACGGGGGCTACGAGCAGTACTTC
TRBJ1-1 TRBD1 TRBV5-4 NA CASSQDIGTGGSEAFF TGTGCCAGCAGCCAAGATATCGGGACAGGGGGATCGGAAGCTTTCTTT
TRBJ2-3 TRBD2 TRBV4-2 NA CASSRGLAGEESTDTQYF TGTGCCAGCAGCCGCGGACTAGCGGGGGAGGAAAGCACAGATACGCAGTATTTT
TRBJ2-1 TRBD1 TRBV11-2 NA CASSHRQGALAPNEQFF TGTGCCAGCAGCCACCGACAGGGCGCCCTCGCCCCGAATGAGCAGTTCTTC
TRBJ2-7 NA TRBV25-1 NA CASERQVGEQYF TGTGCCAGCGAGAGACAGGTAGGCGAGCAGTACTTC
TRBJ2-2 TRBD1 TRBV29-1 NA CSVRFATGGTGELFF TGCAGCGTCCGTTTCGCGACAGGGGGCACCGGGGAGCTGTTTTTT
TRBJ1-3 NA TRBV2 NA CAILPPGFGYSGNTIYF TGTGCCATCCTACCGCCAGGATTCGGATACTCTGGAAACACCATATATTTT
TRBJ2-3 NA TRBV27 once CASSSGTNTDTQYF TGTGCCAGCAGTTCCGGGACAAACACAGATACGCAGTATTTT
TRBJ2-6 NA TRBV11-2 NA CASSAQISGANVLTF TGTGCCAGCAGCGCGCAAATCTCTGGGGCCAACGTCCTGACTTTC
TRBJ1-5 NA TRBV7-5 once CARSLARFVCGDSNQPQHF TGTGCCAGAAGCTTAGCTCGGTTTGTGTGCGGGGATAGCAATCAGCCCCAGCATTTT
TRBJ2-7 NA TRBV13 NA CASSIPSAGGEQYF TGTGCCAGCAGTATTCCCTCGGCCGGGGGCGAGCAGTACTTC
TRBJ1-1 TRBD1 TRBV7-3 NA CASSLDRGRNTEAFF TGTGCCAGCAGCTTAGACAGGGGGCGGAACACTGAAGCTTTCTTT
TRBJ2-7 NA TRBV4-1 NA CASSQDSLGEYEQYF TGCGCCAGCAGCCAAGACTCCCTCGGGGAGTACGAGCAGTACTTC
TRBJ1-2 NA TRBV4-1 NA CASSQEPHGADYYGYTF TGCGCCAGCAGCCAAGAACCCCATGGGGCAGATTACTATGGCTACACCTTC
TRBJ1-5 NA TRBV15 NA CATRGQINQPQHF TGTGCCACCCGTGGACAAATCAATCAGCCCCAGCATTTT
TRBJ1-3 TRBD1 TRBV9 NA CASSAQGAGNTIYF TGTGCCAGCAGCGCTCAGGGGGCTGGAAACACCATATATTTT
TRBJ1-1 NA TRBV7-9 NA CASSFTGSVTEAFF TGTGCCAGCAGCTTCACAGGGTCAGTCACTGAAGCTTTCTTT
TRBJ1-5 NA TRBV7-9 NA CASSSSGGDKAQHF TGTGCCAGCAGCTCCTCAGGAGGGGATAAGGCCCAGCATTTT
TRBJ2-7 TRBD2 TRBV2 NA CASDLPGLAVYEQYF TGTGCCAGCGACTTACCGGGACTAGCAGTTTACGAGCAGTACTTC
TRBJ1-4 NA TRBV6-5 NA CASSLGQVTEKLFF TGTGCCAGCAGTTTGGGCCAGGTTACAGAAAAACTGTTTTTT